This T cell receptor (beta chain) came from a study of shared clonotypes between healthy human individuals (dated by TCRdb to about 2020). Some background on the complete study: A couple of women and three men aged 18 to 49 years were included in the cohort. For each donor, three plates each were used for CD4 naive and CD4 memory, two plates were used for CD8 naive, and one plate was used for CD8 memory. Blood TCR repertoires of a handful of healthy adults were deeply sequenced to estimate repertoire size and the extent of clonotype sharing between individuals. Libraries were prepared and TCR repertoires were sequenced by different laboratories using diverse techniques, in order to increase sequencing depth and limit assay-specific biases. Each donor's leukapheresis produced roughly between about 0.85 and 10 billion PBMCs. Paper-wide results and their limitations: Incomplete sequencing was indicated by rarefaction of sorted-subset datasets, despite the large sequencing depth. Pairwise subsampling indicated that sequencing depth was expected to affect the degree of clonotype sharing among donors. Estimated clonotype richness was generally larger for naive than for memory subsets. About 4.5% of naive CD4, around 3.5% of naive CD8, about 2.4% of memory CD4, and approximately 0.4% of memory CD8 clonotypes were shared across several donors. Because the study included a small number of donors, the genetic and exposure-history diversity represented was limited. Clonotypes shared by all four sorted-subset donors showed higher generation probabilities than non-shared clonotypes. Sampling was restricted to blood, and TCR repertoires in tissue are likely to differ from TCR repertoires in blood.

Using the deep immunoSEQ assay, TCR CDR3 regions were amplified from genomic DNA by multiplex PCR. Extracted genomic DNA from each cell subset was distributed evenly across all wells of several immunoSEQ 96-well plates, and each plate was treated as a replicate. For sorted subsets, approximately 190 ng genomic DNA, equal to approximately 30,000 T cell genomes, was loaded into each replicate PCR. Purified libraries were quantified with a Qubit 3.0 fluorometer, sized on a Bioanalyzer 2100, and re-quantified with the KAPA Library Quantification kit. A separate single-read 150-cycle Illumina NextSeq 550 flow cell was used to sequence each immunoSEQ 96-well plate. Regarding the original processing steps: Because the immunoSEQ output included only junctional sequences and no quality scores, the filtering could not be the same as the filtering used for full-length reads. To assign V/J genes and CDR3, sequences were annotated against IMGT germline references using PyIR, a Python wrapper for IgBLAST v1.9. Reads with weak V/J assignments (E-value above 1e-6), missing CDR3, stop codons, out-of-frame junctions, or ambiguous translated residues were removed. V3J clonotypes were defined as sequences sharing an identical inferred V gene, J gene, and CDR3 amino acid sequence. The percentage overlap between two repertoires was calculated by dividing the number of shared unique clonotypes by the size of the smaller repertoire. RTK rarefaction, the Chao1 estimator, and Recon v2.1 estimates of unobserved clonotypes were used to assess repertoire richness. Generation probabilities for all TCRbeta clonotypes obtained by the gDNA method from several donors were computed using OLGA. This is the immuneACCESS table as TCRdb keeps it, with only in-frame sequences that have V and J called. A part of the clones is gone; compared with another copy, unresolved V genes explain less than half, and the rest is unexplained. D and trimming were read from the DNA, whereas the V and J calls and clone size are those reported in that table. Across this sample there are hundreds of thousands of clones, with 95% to 97% seen only once. The ten top clones hold approximately 0.062% of the sample.

A word on this clone: The antigen this receptor binds is unknown. The input lacks base qualities; no much larger clone sits a single base away.

The donors were healthy, HIV-negative adults who had no recently reported acute infections or vaccinations. Every donor was a Caucasian adult residing in Nashville, Tennessee, USA. CD4+ T cells were enriched through magnetic negative selection, after which naive cells were positively selected on CD45RA and the remaining negative fraction served as the memory subset. Blood was collected by leukapheresis, and PBMCs were isolated by Ficoll-Histopaque density gradient centrifugation and then cryopreserved in liquid nitrogen vapor phase. Purity and quantity of every magnetically sorted T cell population were checked by analytical flow cytometry. Genomic DNA was isolated from every sorted fraction and measured by UV absorbance on a Nanodrop 2000c. The sequencing input was naive CD4+ T cells sorted from blood. Per the publication, the cell subset or site label means: CD45RA+ positively selected. This receptor was taken from a woman younger than 45 in good health.

The CDR3 protein: CASSLILSRGSATNEKLFF. The DNA is TGTGCCAGCAGCTTAATTTTAAGCAGGGGATCTGCAACTAATGAAAAACTGTTTTTT. Recombination joined TRBV7-9 with TRBJ1-4; the D region possibly corresponds to TRBD1 (6 bases align). Looking up the germline V gene (reference sequence) yields CDR1 SEHNR and CDR2 FQNEAQ. Trimming at the junction amounts to 2 bases on V and 0 bases on J, and the germline ends lie 19 bases apart. The CDR3 covers 19 residues, taking in both the cysteine and the phenylalanine. Just CDR3 DNA is preserved here, 57 bases in frame from base 1.